The 17 T cell receptor beta chains below all came from one sample that was sequenced in a study of cytomegalovirus exposure and HLA in healthy donors. 13 Jbeta primers and 60 Vbeta primers were used for the PCR. TCRdb keeps only in-frame clones here, not all; method: immunoSEQ multiplex PCR. The profile shows 170,000 or so clones, around 80% of them singletons. Material: PBMCs. All receptors come from a young man in good health and CMV-seronegative.

The rearrangement links TRBV7-9 to TRBJ2-3; 7 nucleotides line up with TRBD1. V shed 1 base, J shed 2 bases, and the junction held 12 bases outside the gene matches. The length of the CDR3 is 18 residues. CDR1 SEHNR and CDR2 FQNEAQ come from the germline V gene (reference sequence). The CDR3 nucleotides are TGTGCCAGCAGCTTAGGGTGGACAGGCGAGCAAAACACAGATACGCAGTATTTT. Translating gives CASSLGWTGEQNTDTQYF.

The rearrangement links TRBV11-3 to TRBJ2-1; 8 bases map to TRBD2. CDR3 length: 15 residues. Germline loops: CDR1 SGHNT, CDR2 YENEEA. V lost 1 base and J lost 4; bases outside the gene matches: 3. In DNA, the CDR3 is TGTGCCAGCAGCTTAGGCGGGGGGATTTACAATGAGCAGTTCTTC. Protein sequence: CASSLGGGIYNEQFF.

The chain uses TRBV6-1 and TRBJ2-7; no clear D. V shed 1 base and J shed 3 bases, with 10 bases lying between them. CDR1 is MNHNS and CDR2 is SASEGT in the germline V gene. CDR3 size: 14 residues. CDR3 in DNA: TGTGCCAGCAGTGAAGACTTGAGTGTCTACGAGCAGTACTTC. This encodes CASSEDLSVYEQYF.

CDR3 nucleotides: TGTGCCATCAGCGGACAGGGGGCTGAAGCTTTCTTT. Translation gives CAISGQGAEAFF. The chain combines TRBV10-3 with TRBJ1-1; TRBD1 matches 10 bases. This CDR3 comprises 12 residues. Germline V lookup: CDR1 ENHRY, CDR2 SYGVKD. Trimming took 6 bases from V and 6 from J; bases not matched to a gene: 1.

This clone was detected once. This chain uses TRBV19 with TRBJ1-6; 11 bases line up with TRBD1. Germline lookup yields CDR1 LNHDA and CDR2 SQIVND (reference sequence). The CDR3 length is 14 residues. After removal of 5 bases from V and 11 bases from J, the junction contained 5 bases not matched to a gene. CDR3 DNA sequence: TGTGCCAGTAGTGCGGGACAGGGGGTGACACCCCTCCACTTT. As protein: CASSAGQGVTPLHF.

The chain employs TRBV6-5 and TRBJ2-3, with TRBD2 matching 7 bases. The CDR3 contains 15 residues. J was trimmed by 1 base and V by 8 bases; bases with no gene match: 9. Germline values: CDR1 MNHEY, CDR2 SVGAGI. CDR3 sequence: CASRQLAARTDTQYF. The CDR3 DNA reads TGTGCCAGCCGACAGCTAGCGGCCCGCACAGATACGCAGTATTTT.

This chain uses TRBV29-1 with TRBJ2-7; D perhaps matches TRBD1 (6 bases). Germline-derived CDR1 and CDR2 are SQVTM and ANQGSEA. The V gene lost 6 bases and the J gene lost 1 base, with 19 bases spanning the gap. The CDR3 spans 15 residues. Here the CDR3 reads CSVGDPGAGSYEQYF. The CDR3 bases are TGCAGCGTGGGGGACCCAGGGGCTGGATCCTACGAGCAGTACTTC.

The chain employs TRBV28 and TRBJ2-2, with D possibly matching TRBD1 (6 bases). The CDR3 totals 18 residues. In germline, CDR1 is MDHEN, CDR2 SYDVKM. The V and J ends lost 4 bases and 4 bases respectively, with 22 bases between them. In nucleotides, the CDR3 is TGTGCCAGCAGTTGGGCCCTAAGACCGGGACACTTCACCGGGGAGCTGTTTTTT. It yields the protein CASSWALRPGHFTGELFF. The full variable domain, in which reference TRBV28 and TRBJ2-2 provide the parts outside the CDR3, is DVKVTQSSRYLVKRTGEKVFLECVQDMDHENMFWYRQDPGLGLRLIYFSYDVKMKEKGDIPEGYSVSREKKERFSLILESASTNQTSMYLCASSWALRPGHFTGELFFGEGSRLTVL.

The chain links TRBV28 to TRBJ2-2, with D perhaps TRBD1 (7 bases). V dropped 6 bases and J dropped 4 bases, with 21 bases sitting between them. This CDR3 is 17 amino acids long. The germline V gene has CDR1 MDHEN and CDR2 SYDVKM. The CDR3 sequence: CASSPFRGRELTGELFF. The CDR3 region has the DNA TGTGCCAGCAGCCCCTTTAGGGGGCGGGAACTCACCGGGGAGCTGTTTTTT.

CDR3 in amino acids: CASSGDSVEAFF. The CDR3 DNA follows: TGTGCCAGCAGCGGGGATTCGGTTGAAGCTTTCTTT. This chain connects TRBV28 to TRBJ1-1; D remains unclear. The germline CDR1 and CDR2 sequences are MDHEN and SYDVKM. Trimming pared 6 bases from V and 7 bases from J, leaving 12 bases between. The CDR3 sequence is 12 residues long.

The rearrangement joins TRBV25-1 to TRBJ1-4; D possibly corresponds to TRBD1 (5 bases). Trimming stripped 5 bases from V and 0 bases from J, with 13 bases between. The CDR3 has 16 amino acids. Germline CDR1 reads MGHDK; CDR2 reads SYGVNS. The CDR3 protein is CASSPRGIPTNEKLFF. As DNA, the CDR3 is TGTGCCAGCAGTCCGCGGGGCATTCCAACTAATGAAAAACTGTTTTTT.

The V gene is TRBV29-1, the J gene TRBJ1-1; TRBD1 aligns across 10 bases. Trimming took 5 bases from V and 5 from J; bases not matched to a gene: 14. This CDR3 comprises 16 residues. The germline CDR1 and CDR2 sequences are SQVTM and ANQGSEA. This CDR3 reads CSVFTGQGTTRTEAFF. CDR3 nucleotide sequence: TGCAGCGTTTTTACGGGACAGGGGACGACTCGGACTGAAGCTTTCTTT. The complete variable domain, with remaining parts taken from reference TRBV29-1 and TRBJ1-1, reads SAVISQKPSRDICQRGTSLTIQCQVDSQVTMMFWYRQQPGQSLTLIATANQGSEATYESGFVIDKFPISRPNLTFSTLTVSNMSPEDSSIYLCSVFTGQGTTRTEAFFGQGTRLTVV.

The table lists this clone with a few counts. V gene TRBV6-4 combines with J gene TRBJ2-3; 9 bases fit TRBD2. The trim removed 0 bases at V and 4 bases at J, leaving 11 bases unmatched. Germline CDR1 MRHNA, CDR2 SNTAGT. The CDR3 extends over 18 amino acids. The CDR3 region is CASSDSSVAGGPPDTQYF. The CDR3 region has the DNA TGTGCCAGCAGTGACTCTAGCGTGGCGGGGGGGCCCCCAGATACGCAGTATTTT.

The chain links TRBV20-1 to TRBJ2-5, with D perhaps matching TRBD2 (6 bases). With the DNA end fitting TRBJ2-7 better, the J assignment may be wrong. This CDR3 spans 11 amino acids. Germline CDR1 DFQATT, CDR2 SNEGSKA (reference sequence). The CDR3 reads CSGLVDYEQYF. The CDR3 region has the DNA TGCAGTGGACTAGTCGACTACGAGCAGTACTTC.

V is TRBV5-1 and J is TRBJ2-7; TRBD2 matches at 9 bases. The CDR3 runs 18 residues. The germline V gene encodes CDR1 SGHRS and CDR2 YFSETQ. The J segment lost 0 bases and the V segment lost 4 bases, leaving 14 bases of the junction unmatched. This CDR3 reads CASSPTTSGVIISYEQYF. The CDR3 coding sequence is TGCGCCAGCAGCCCAACGACTAGCGGAGTAATTATCTCCTACGAGCAGTACTTC.

This clone is a singleton in its sample. The CDR3 coding sequence is TGTGCCAGCAGGTCCATAGGGGGCACAGATACGCAGTATTTT. Protein: CASRSIGGTDTQYF. V and J are TRBV27 and TRBJ2-3; a possible D gene is TRBD1 (5 bases). Germline-derived CDR1 and CDR2 are MNHEY and SMNVEV (reference sequence). The V end was cut by 6 bases, the J end by 1 base, with 11 bases between. The CDR3 totals 14 residues.

The chain links TRBV4-1 to TRBJ2-7, with D perhaps matching TRBD2 (5 bases). The V gene lost 3 bases and the J gene lost 0 bases, with 12 bases spanning the gap. CDR3 length: 15 residues. The germline V gene has CDR1 MGHRA and CDR2 YSYEKL. This CDR3 reads CASSQVTGISYEQYF. In nucleotides, the CDR3 is TGCGCCAGCAGCCAGGTGACGGGGATCTCCTACGAGCAGTACTTC.